This TCR beta chain was captured in a study of technical replicates of blood from several donors. CDR3 length: 12 residues. Germline CDR1 reads SQVTM; CDR2 reads ANQGSEA. The junction had 2 bases not matched to a gene; V was cut back by 7 bases and J by 0 bases. Profiled with immunoSEQ multiplex PCR; TCRdb holds only in-frame clones, not every one. The data contain 76,000 or so clones, 90% to 95% of them singletons. This receptor was identified in a human donor in good health. The sample consisted of T cells isolated from PBMCs. The chain is built from TRBV29-1 and TRBJ1-1, with 7 bases identical to TRBD1. This CDR3 is CSGGTVNTEAFF. The CDR3 region has the DNA TGCAGCGGGGGGACAGTGAACACTGAAGCTTTCTTT.